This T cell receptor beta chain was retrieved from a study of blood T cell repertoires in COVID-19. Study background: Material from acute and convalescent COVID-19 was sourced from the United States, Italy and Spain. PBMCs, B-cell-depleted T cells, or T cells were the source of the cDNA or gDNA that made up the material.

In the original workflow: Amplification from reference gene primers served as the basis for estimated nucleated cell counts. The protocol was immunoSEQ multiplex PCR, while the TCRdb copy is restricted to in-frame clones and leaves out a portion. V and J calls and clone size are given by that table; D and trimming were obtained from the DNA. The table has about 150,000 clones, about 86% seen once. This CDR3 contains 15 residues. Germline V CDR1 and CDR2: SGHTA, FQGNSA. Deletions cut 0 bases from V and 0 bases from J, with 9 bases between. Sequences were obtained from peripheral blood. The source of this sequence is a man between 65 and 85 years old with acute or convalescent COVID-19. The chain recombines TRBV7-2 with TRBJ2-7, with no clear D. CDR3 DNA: TGTGCCAGCAGCTTAGCGCTAGTCAGCTCCTACGAGCAGTACTTC. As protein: CASSLALVSSYEQYF.